The present entry profiles one TCR beta chain with its context. This clone's antigen is unknown. Base quality data are lacking; no much larger clone is found one base away. The cohort comprised fewer than 700 healthy bone marrow donors. All cohort members were sampled while nominally healthy, although unrecorded immune exposures were likely present. The donor was CMV seropositive and was included in the group of 250 to 350 seropositive cohort members. A peripheral blood sample was provided by each donor, and peripheral blood mononuclear cells were used for TCR beta sequencing. Genomic DNA extraction from the blood cell samples was performed with the Qiagen DNeasy Blood Extraction Kit. The library was made by the immunoSEQ multiplex PCR assay. The multiplex PCR relied on a mix of 60 forward primers for TCR Vbeta segments and 13 reverse primers for TCR Jbeta segments. The CDR3 region of rearranged TCR beta genes was amplified from genomic DNA with a multiplex PCR assay. On the Illumina HiSeq System, the amplified TCR beta libraries were sequenced as 87-base-pair reads. The authors' analysis ran thus. In a later analysis, roughly 80 million unique TCR beta chains were counted across the 690 or so repertoires, and approximately 9.9 million of these chains were shared by at least two donors. A nearest-neighbor algorithm error-corrected the raw reads and collapsed the reads into unique sequences, merging closely related sequences to remove PCR and sequencing errors. V, D and J gene segments were assigned by aligning CDR3 sequences to IMGT reference sequences. Each retained sequence needed at least a six-nucleotide match to both a V gene segment and a J gene segment. A rearrangement counted as productive if the CDR3 had no stop codons and remained in frame with V and J, and every other rearrangement counted as non-productive. Following IMGT convention, CDR3 was defined as the stretch from the second conserved V-encoded cysteine to the conserved J-encoded phenylalanine. The earlier analysis of about 570 of the donors excluded any sequence lacking an unambiguous match to a single V gene segment. In an earlier analysis of approximately 590 of the donors, a V segment was called functional when productive rearrangements were above 56.7%, and segregating when the standard deviation between donors exceeded 5%. A statistical classification framework was built for diagnosing cytomegalovirus status from the catalog of TCR beta chain sequences. In a later analysis, V and J genes were assigned by comparing TCR nucleotide sequences against IMGT/GENE-DB human TR gene sequences. The TCRdist pipeline was used in a later analysis to assign CDR3 sequences and most-parsimonious VDJ recombination scenarios. In a later analysis, every TCR beta chain was defined by the combination of its CDR3 amino acid sequence and its V-gene family, and reads without a unique V-gene family were dropped. As a way to deal with suspected cross-contamination and a sequencing artifact, a later analysis dropped under 600 nucleotide sequences that were highly shared and had low generation probability. In a later analysis, a clonal expansion index for each public chain was calculated from normalized within-repertoire ranks of inferred template counts. Generation probabilities in a later analysis came from a VDJ recombination model fitted to out-of-frame rearrangements, and those results were checked against IGoR. A later analysis scored TCR-TCR, TCR-HLA and TCR-CMV co-occurrence with hypergeometric tests, applying a repertoire-size bias correction to TCR pairs. A later analysis estimated false discovery rates by permuting HLA or CMV assignments 20 times. In a later analysis, co-occurring TCRs were grouped with DBSCAN, and TCRdist sequence similarity was added when clustering was performed within HLA-allele-positive subsets. Repertoires with fewer than 30,000 or more than 120,000 public chains were left out of co-occurrence clustering, as were a few repertoires with anomalous nucleotide sharing. TCRdb carries this immuneACCESS record with in-frame sequences only. Its versions omit some clonotypes, under half of them owing to an unresolved V gene in the studies checked, with the rest unexplained. The D gene and trimming were derived from the DNA, and the V and J assignments and clone size from that table. The sample yields some 100,000 clones; 75% to 85% were counted once. The leading ten clones occupy over 3.5% of the sample.

Trimmed from V: 2 bases; trimmed from J: 2 bases; junction bases lacking a gene match: 4. There are 16 amino acids in the CDR3, from cysteine to phenylalanine inclusive. Only the CDR3 DNA stays, 48 bases, in frame from base 1. CDR1 SGHTA and CDR2 FQGNSA are derived from the germline V gene. The sample originates from a study of cytomegalovirus exposure and HLA in healthy donors (dated by TCRdb to 2015 to 2018). Some background on the complete study: An earlier analysis of 587 of the donors reported 250 to 350 Gb of sequence data and 117 million unique TCR beta sequences obtained from about 179 million T cells. Class I and class II HLA loci were covered by the typing at four-digit resolution. The study profiled the T cell repertoires of under 700 subjects by immunosequencing and related them to cytomegalovirus serostatus. To predict cytomegalovirus infection status, the study brought together high-throughput TCR immunosequencing, statistical association of individual TCRs with disease status, and machine learning. A later genetic analysis took genome-wide SNP genotypes for about 60% of the roughly 670 donors and used that subset as a discovery cohort. The aim of the study was to test whether cataloging public T cell receptors could identify signatures of past pathogen exposure. The genetic ancestry cluster associated with self-reported Caucasian donors included 81% of the roughly 360 genotyped donors. The number of typed donors differed by locus: roughly 629-640 for A, B, C, DRB1 and DQB1; 500 to 550 for DQA1; roughly 600 for DPA1; and some 450 for DPB1. Several DR-DQ haplotypes were treated as single units for association and clustering because of strong linkage in the cohort. An earlier analysis of around 580 of the donors used high-throughput TCR beta sequencing to judge whether each TCR beta V gene segment behaved as functional or pseudogenic. About 280 gigabases of sequencing data and 75 million to 85 million unique TCR sequences made up an early release that covered under 750 HLA-typed donors. In addition to the first cohort of several hundred subjects, a separate validation cohort of over 90 different subjects was used. To study patterns of TCR occurrence, a later analysis re-analyzed previously published TCR beta repertoires from 666 donors and added high-resolution HLA genotyping. On average, 235,054 unique TCR beta nucleotide sequences were sequenced per donor among 398 genotyped donors of the cohort, with roughly 18% of those sequences being non-productive. Donor age, sex, ethnicity and CMV serostatus were compiled together with the repertoire data. All discovery cohort repertoires had been generated using a single sequencing platform. Rather than using new phenotypic data, the later analysis identified candidate immune exposures from TCR beta sequences and from how often those sequences occurred across donors. On the study overall, not on this receptor specifically: The cohort was sequenced for TCR beta chains only, and without alpha or paired-chain data the features that could be detected were limited. HLA typing was unavailable for some donors at each locus, so association tests used only the typed subset. A further reported finding was that TCR beta sequences accurately predicted the HLA-A and HLA-B alleles for most subjects in the first cohort. Roughly uniform sequencing depth across donors was assumed in presence/absence analyses, although this assumption may not hold. Most CMV-associated TCR beta chains appeared to be HLA-restricted in a later analysis, and the HLA associations seemed to be driven largely by CMV exposure. At a false discovery rate of 0.05, a later analysis linked 16,951 TCR beta sequences to specific HLA alleles. The sequencing pipeline was judged likely to have produced a cluster of highly shared sequence variants as a technical artifact. CMV serostatus was the only immune exposure information available for the cohort. Some IMGT-functional V segments, including TRBV6-2 and TRBV6-3, could not be distinguished by the 87-base-pair reads and were therefore excluded. In the study, 150 to 200 TCR beta chains were listed as associated with cytomegalovirus. Several of the top co-occurrence clusters appeared to be linked to parvovirus B19, influenza, CMV and Epstein-Barr virus, according to a later analysis. In a later analysis, HLA-associated TCR beta chains were found to be more clonally expanded and to have lower generation probabilities than equally common non-associated chains. Strong co-occurrence of HLA alleles, especially DR and DQ, made assigning TCR associations to individual alleles difficult. Correlated functional status among segregating V segments might be attributable to linkage disequilibrium, but an unknown experimental factor could not be ruled out. In a later genetic analysis, fewer N-insertions in productive TCRs were reported among donors in an Asian-associated ancestry cluster than the approximately 710-donor mean. The classifier was reported to diagnose cytomegalovirus status with high specificity and sensitivity in both the original cohort and the validation cohort. According to a later analysis, TCR association rates differed among HLA loci, with DRB1 alleles showing the most associated TCRs and HLA-C alleles showing the fewest. A later genetic analysis associated a missense DCLRE1C variant with V-gene and J-gene trimming of TCR beta chains, and an independent cohort replicated the association. In an earlier analysis of under 600 of the donors, most TCR beta V segments were observed in productive rearrangements about 87% or about 30% of the time, broadly matching IMGT annotations. According to the authors, the approach could potentially be generalized to other disease states and immunological phenotypes. Most TCR sequences were seen in very few donors, while some public TCRs were found in many individuals. In vitro tests confirmed that three of the cytomegalovirus-associated TCR beta chains recognize cytomegalovirus antigens. Because counts were too low, about 18 rarely observed V segments, including chromosome 9 orphons, were excluded from the earlier analysis of a few hundred of the donors.

This chain joins TRBV7-2 to TRBJ2-3; 10 bases in the middle match TRBD2. The origin of this receptor is a woman aged 45-59 years in good health and CMV-seropositive. The sample taken for sequencing was PBMCs. The DNA sequence reads TGTGCCAGCAGCTTACGTAGCGGGGGGAACACAGATACGCAGTATTTT. This encodes CASSLRSGGNTDTQYF. When the CDR3 is completed using the reference TRBV7-2 and TRBJ2-3 genes on either side, the full variable domain is GAGVSQSPSNKVTEKGKDVELRCDPISGHTALYWYRQSLGQGLEFLIYFQGNSAPDKSGLPSDRFSAERTGGSVSTLTIQRTQQEDSAVYLCASSLRSGGNTDTQYFGPGTRLTVL.